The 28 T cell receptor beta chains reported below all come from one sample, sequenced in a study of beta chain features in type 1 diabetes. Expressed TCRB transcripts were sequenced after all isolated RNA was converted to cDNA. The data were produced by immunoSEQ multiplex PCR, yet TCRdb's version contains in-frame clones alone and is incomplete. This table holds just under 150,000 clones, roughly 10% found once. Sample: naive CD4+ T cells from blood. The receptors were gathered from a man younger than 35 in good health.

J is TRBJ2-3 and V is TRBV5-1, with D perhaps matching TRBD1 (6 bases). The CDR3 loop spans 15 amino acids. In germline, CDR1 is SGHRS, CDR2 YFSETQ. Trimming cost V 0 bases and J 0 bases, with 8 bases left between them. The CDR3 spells CASSLADRSTDTQYF. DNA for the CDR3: TGCGCCAGCAGCTTGGCAGACAGGAGCACAGATACGCAGTATTTT. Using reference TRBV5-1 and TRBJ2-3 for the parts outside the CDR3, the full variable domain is KAGVTQTPRYLIKTRGQQVTLSCSPISGHRSVSWYQQTPGQGLQFLFEYFSETQRNKGNFPGRFSGRQFSNSRSEMNVSTLELGDSALYLCASSLADRSTDTQYFGPGTRLTVL.

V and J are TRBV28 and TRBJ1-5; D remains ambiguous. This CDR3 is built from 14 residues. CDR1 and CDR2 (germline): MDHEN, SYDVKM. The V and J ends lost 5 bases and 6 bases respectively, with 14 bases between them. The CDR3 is CASSNPLEGQPQHF. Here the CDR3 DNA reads TGTGCCAGCAGTAATCCCCTAGAGGGTCAGCCCCAGCATTTT.

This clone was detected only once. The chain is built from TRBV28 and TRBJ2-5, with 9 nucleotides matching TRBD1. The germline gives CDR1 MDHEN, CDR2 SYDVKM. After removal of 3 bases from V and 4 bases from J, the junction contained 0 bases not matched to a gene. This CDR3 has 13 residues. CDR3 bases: TGTGCCAGCAGTTTGACAGGGGGAGAGACCCAGTACTTC. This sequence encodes CASSLTGGETQYF.

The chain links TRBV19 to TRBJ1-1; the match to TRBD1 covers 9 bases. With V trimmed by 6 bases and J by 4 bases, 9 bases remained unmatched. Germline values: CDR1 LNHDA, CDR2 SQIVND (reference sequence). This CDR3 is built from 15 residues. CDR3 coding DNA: TGTGCCAGTAGGGAACAGGGGGCGCGGGGCACTGAAGCTTTCTTT. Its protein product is CASREQGARGTEAFF.

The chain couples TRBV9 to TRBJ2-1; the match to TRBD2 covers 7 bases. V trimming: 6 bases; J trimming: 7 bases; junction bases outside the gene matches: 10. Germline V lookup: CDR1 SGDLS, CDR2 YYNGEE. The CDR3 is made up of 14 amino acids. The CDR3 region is CASKERGRVNEQFF. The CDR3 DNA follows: TGTGCCAGCAAAGAGCGGGGAAGGGTTAATGAGCAGTTCTTC.

The CDR3 sequence is CASSLVWNTGELFF. CDR3 sequence (DNA): TGTGCCAGCAGCTTAGTCTGGAACACCGGGGAGCTGTTTTTT. The V and J genes are TRBV7-2 and TRBJ2-2; unclear D gene. There are 14 residues in the CDR3. Trimming took off 1 base at V and 1 base at J, with 4 bases between the two ends. The germline V gene has CDR1 SGHTA and CDR2 FQGNSA.

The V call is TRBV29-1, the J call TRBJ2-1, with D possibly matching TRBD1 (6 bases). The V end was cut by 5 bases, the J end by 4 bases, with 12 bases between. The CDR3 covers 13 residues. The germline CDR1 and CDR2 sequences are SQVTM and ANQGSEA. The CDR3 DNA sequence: TGCAGCGTTCTTAAACAGGGTTACAATGAGCAGTTCTTC. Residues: CSVLKQGYNEQFF.

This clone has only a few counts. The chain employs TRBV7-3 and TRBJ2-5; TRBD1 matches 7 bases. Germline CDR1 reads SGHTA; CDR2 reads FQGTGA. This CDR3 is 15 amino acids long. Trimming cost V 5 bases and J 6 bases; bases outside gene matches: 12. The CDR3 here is CASSAGGEGAKTQYF. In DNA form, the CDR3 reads TGTGCCAGCAGCGCGGGTGGAGAGGGGGCGAAGACCCAGTACTTC.

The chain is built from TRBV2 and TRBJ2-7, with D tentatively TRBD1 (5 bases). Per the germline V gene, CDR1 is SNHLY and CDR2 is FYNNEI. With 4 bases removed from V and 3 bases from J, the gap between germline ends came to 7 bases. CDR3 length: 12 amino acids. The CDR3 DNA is TGTGCCAGCAGTGGCCAGGGCTACGAGCAGTACTTC. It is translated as CASSGQGYEQYF. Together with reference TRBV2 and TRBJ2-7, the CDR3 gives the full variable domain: EPEVTQTPSHQVTQMGQEVILRCVPISNHLYFYWYRQILGQKVEFLVSFYNNEISEKSEIFDDQFSVERPDGSNFTLKIRSTKLEDSAMYFCASSGQGYEQYFGPGTRLTVT.

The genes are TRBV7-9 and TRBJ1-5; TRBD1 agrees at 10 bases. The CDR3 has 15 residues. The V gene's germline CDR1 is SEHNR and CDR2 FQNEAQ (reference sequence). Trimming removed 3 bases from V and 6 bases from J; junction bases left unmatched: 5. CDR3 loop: CASSFGQGVGQPQHF. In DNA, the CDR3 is TGTGCCAGCAGCTTCGGACAGGGGGTTGGTCAGCCCCAGCATTTT.

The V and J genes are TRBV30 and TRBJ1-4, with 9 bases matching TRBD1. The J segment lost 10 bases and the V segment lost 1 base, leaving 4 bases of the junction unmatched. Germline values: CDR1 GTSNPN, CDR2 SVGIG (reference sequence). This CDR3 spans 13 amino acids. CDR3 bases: TGTGCCTGGAGTGGGACAGGGGAGGGAAAACTGTTTTTT. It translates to CAWSGTGEGKLFF.

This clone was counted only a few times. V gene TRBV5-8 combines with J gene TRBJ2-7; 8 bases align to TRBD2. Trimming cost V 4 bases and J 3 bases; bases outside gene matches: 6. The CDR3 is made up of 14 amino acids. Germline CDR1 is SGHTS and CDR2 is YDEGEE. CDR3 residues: CASSPGLVNYEQYF. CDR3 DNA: TGTGCCAGCAGCCCGGGACTAGTTAACTACGAGCAGTACTTC.

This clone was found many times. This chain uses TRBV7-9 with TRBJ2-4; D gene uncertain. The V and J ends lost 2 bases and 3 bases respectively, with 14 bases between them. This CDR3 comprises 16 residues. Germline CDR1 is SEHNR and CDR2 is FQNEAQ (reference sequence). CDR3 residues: CASSLSGRSDKNIQYF. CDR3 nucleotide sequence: TGTGCCAGCAGCTTATCTGGCCGATCCGACAAAAACATTCAGTACTTC.

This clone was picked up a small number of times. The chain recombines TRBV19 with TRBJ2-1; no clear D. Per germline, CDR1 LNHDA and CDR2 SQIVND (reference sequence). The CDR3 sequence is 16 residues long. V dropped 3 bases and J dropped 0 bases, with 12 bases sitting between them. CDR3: CASSILWSSSYNEQFF. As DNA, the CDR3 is TGTGCCAGTAGTATCCTATGGTCAAGCTCCTACAATGAGCAGTTCTTC. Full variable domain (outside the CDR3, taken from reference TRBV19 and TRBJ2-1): DGGITQSPKYLFRKEGQNVTLSCEQNLNHDAMYWYRQDPGQGLRLIYYSQIVNDFQKGDIAEGYSVSREKKESFPLTVTSAQKNPTAFYLCASSILWSSSYNEQFFGPGTRLTVL.

The CDR3 DNA follows: TGTGCCTGGATAGGGGTTGGCACTGAAGCTTTCTTT. Its translation: CAWIGVGTEAFF. V is TRBV30 and J is TRBJ1-1; D may be TRBD1 (5 bases). Trimming stripped 4 bases from V and 4 bases from J, with 10 bases between. The germline V gene encodes CDR1 GTSNPN and CDR2 SVGIG (reference sequence). The CDR3 is 12 amino acids.

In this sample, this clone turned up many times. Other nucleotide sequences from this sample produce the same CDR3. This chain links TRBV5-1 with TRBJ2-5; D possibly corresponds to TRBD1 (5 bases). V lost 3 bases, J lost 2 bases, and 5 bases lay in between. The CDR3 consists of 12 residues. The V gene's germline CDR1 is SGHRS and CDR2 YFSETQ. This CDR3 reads CASSSGQETQYF. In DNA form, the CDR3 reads TGCGCCAGCAGCTCAGGGCAAGAGACCCAGTACTTC.

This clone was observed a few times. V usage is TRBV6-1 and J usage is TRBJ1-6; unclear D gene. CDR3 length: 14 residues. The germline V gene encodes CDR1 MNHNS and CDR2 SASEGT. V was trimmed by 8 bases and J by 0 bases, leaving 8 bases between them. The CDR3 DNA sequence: TGTGCCAGCGAGTGGAGCTCCTATAATTCACCCCTCCACTTT. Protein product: CASEWSSYNSPLHF.

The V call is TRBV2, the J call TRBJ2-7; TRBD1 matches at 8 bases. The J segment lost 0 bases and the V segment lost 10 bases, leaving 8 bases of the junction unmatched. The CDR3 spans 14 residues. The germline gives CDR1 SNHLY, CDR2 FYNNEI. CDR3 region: CANVRDRHSYEQYF. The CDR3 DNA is TGTGCCAACGTCCGGGACAGGCACTCCTACGAGCAGTACTTC. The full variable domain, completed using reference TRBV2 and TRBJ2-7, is EPEVTQTPSHQVTQMGQEVILRCVPISNHLYFYWYRQILGQKVEFLVSFYNNEISEKSEIFDDQFSVERPDGSNFTLKIRSTKLEDSAMYFCANVRDRHSYEQYFGPGTRLTVT.

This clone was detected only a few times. The CDR3 sequence is CASSLPSYEQYF. The CDR3, as DNA: TGTGCCAGCAGCTTACCTTCCTACGAGCAGTACTTC. The rearrangement links TRBV7-2 to TRBJ2-7; D gene uncertain. V was shortened by 2 bases and J by 1 base, with 3 bases between the two germline ends. CDR3 length: 12 residues. Germline V gives CDR1 SGHTA, CDR2 FQGNSA.

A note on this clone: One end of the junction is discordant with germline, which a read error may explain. Here the CDR3 DNA reads TGCGCCAGCAGCCAAGTTGAGCCGGGGGGTTATAATTCACCCCTCCACTTT. Translating gives CASSQVEPGGYNSPLHF. The V gene is TRBV5-4, the J gene TRBJ1-6, with D perhaps TRBD1 (5 bases). CDR3 size: 17 residues. Germline assignment: CDR1 SGHNT and CDR2 YYREEE (reference sequence).

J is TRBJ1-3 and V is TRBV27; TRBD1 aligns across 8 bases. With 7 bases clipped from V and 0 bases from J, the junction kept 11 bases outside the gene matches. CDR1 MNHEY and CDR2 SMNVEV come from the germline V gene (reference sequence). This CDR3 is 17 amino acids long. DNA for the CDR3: TGTGCCAGCAAAGCCGGACAGGGATACCCCTCTGGAAACACCATATATTTT. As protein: CASKAGQGYPSGNTIYF.

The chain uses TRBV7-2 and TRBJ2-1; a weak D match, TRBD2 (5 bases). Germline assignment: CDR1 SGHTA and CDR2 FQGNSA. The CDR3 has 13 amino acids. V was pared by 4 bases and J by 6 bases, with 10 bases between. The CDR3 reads CASSSSKGNEQFF. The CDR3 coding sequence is TGTGCCAGCAGCTCTAGCAAAGGCAATGAGCAGTTCTTC.

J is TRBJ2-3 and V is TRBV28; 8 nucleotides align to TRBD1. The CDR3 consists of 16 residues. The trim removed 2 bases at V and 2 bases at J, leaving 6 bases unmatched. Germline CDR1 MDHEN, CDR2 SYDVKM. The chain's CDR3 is CASSLAGTGPTDTQYF. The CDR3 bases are TGTGCCAGCAGTTTAGCCGGGACAGGACCCACAGATACGCAGTATTTT.

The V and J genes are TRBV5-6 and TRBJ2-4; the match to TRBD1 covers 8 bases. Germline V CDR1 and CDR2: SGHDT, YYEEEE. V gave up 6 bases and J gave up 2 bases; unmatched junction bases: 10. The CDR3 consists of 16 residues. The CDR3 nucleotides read TGTGCCAGCAACCTATTACAGGGGGAGTCCAAAAACATTCAGTACTTC. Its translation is CASNLLQGESKNIQYF.

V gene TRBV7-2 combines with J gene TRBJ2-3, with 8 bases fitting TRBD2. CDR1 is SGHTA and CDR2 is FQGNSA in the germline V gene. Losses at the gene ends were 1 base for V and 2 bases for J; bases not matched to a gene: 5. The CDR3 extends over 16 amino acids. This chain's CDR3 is CASSLGAGGPTDTQYF. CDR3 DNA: TGTGCCAGCAGCTTAGGGGCGGGGGGCCCCACAGATACGCAGTATTTT. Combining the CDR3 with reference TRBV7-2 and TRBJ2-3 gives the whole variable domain GAGVSQSPSNKVTEKGKDVELRCDPISGHTALYWYRQSLGQGLEFLIYFQGNSAPDKSGLPSDRFSAERTGGSVSTLTIQRTQQEDSAVYLCASSLGAGGPTDTQYFGPGTRLTVL.

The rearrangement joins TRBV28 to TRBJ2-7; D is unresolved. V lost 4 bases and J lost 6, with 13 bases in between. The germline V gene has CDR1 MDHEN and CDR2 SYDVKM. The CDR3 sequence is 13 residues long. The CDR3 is CASSSHDGAEQYF. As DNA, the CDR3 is TGTGCCAGCAGTTCTCACGATGGAGCCGAGCAGTACTTC.

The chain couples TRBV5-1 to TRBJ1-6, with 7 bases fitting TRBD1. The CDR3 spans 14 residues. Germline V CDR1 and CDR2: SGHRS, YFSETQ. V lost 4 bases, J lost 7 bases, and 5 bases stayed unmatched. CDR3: CASSPGQSNSPLHF. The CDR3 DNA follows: TGCGCCAGCAGCCCGGGACAGTCCAATTCACCCCTCCACTTT.

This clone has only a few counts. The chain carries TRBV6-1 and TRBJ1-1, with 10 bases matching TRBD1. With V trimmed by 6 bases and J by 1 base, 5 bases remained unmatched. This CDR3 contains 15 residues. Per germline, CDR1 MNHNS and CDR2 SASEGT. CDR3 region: CASRRDRGTNTEAFF. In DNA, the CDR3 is TGTGCCAGCAGGCGGGACAGGGGAACGAACACTGAAGCTTTCTTT.